This is a list of T cell receptor beta chains from one sample in a study of patients and donors after allogeneic stem cell transplantation. TCRdb reprocessed the RT-PCR reads via MiXCR and lists one record per CDR3 protein. This sample has approximately 150,000 distinct CDR3 sequences, with about a quarter found just once. Material: blood, either unsorted or a sorted T cell fraction (not recorded which). The source of these receptors is a human donor who was either an allogeneic HSCT recipient or a stem cell or donor lymphocyte infusion donor (not recorded which). It is not recorded whose cells these are; they may come from a transplant donor. Each CDR3 is given with its conserved first and last residue. Each record gives: J gene, D gene, V gene, clone size, CDR3 protein, CDR3 DNA. A D gene is named only where the DNA matches it firmly. For some rows the clone size is stated as once, few or many, or as a class when expanded; others skip it.

TRBJ2-1	TRBD2	TRBV3-1	.	CASSQDFRAGGSDEQFF	TGTGCCAGCAGCCAAGATTTCCGGGCGGGGGGGTCCGATGAGCAGTTCTTC
TRBJ2-3	.	TRBV20-1	.	CSAREGTPRGDTQYF	TGCAGTGCTAGAGAAGGCACGCCGAGGGGAGATACGCAGTATTTT
TRBJ2-3	.	TRBV20-1	.	CSAPPEFTDTQYF	TGCAGTGCTCCTCCCGAATTCACAGATACGCAGTATTTT
TRBJ2-2	.	TRBV6-6	.	CATTTSSNTGELFF	TGTGCCACCACCACTAGCTCGAACACCGGGGAGCTGTTTTTT
TRBJ1-4	.	TRBV11-1	few	CASSFGPPNEKLFF	TGTGCCAGCAGCTTCGGGCCGCCGAATGAAAAACTGTTTTTT
TRBJ2-7	TRBD2	TRBV12-3/TRBV12-4	few	CASSLASGSEQYF	TGTGCCAGCAGTTTGGCTAGCGGGAGCGAGCAGTACTTC
TRBJ2-7	TRBD1	TRBV20-1	few	CSANRGQGVYEQYF	TGCAGTGCAAACCGTGGACAGGGAGTGTACGAGCAGTACTTC
TRBJ2-7	TRBD1	TRBV4-3	few	CASSQKGDRAKPYEQYF	TGCGCCAGCAGCCAAAAAGGGGACAGGGCGAAACCCTACGAGCAGTACTTC
TRBJ1-1	.	TRBV12-3/TRBV12-4	few	CASSFLGEPEAFF	TGTGCCAGCAGTTTTTTGGGTGAGCCTGAAGCTTTCTTT
TRBJ2-5	TRBD1	TRBV7-9	.	CASSPTSGTGGQETQYF	TGTGCCAGCAGCCCTACCTCCGGGACAGGGGGCCAAGAGACCCAGTACTTC
TRBJ1-1	TRBD1	TRBV4-3	.	CASSQAADRMNTEAFF	TGCGCCAGCAGCCAAGCTGCGGACAGGATGAACACTGAAGCTTTCTTT
TRBJ1-1	.	TRBV6-2/TRBV6-3	.	CASSLGQAEAFF	TGTGCCAGCAGTCTAGGGCAGGCTGAAGCTTTCTTT
TRBJ1-2	.	TRBV12-3/TRBV12-4	few	CASSQHWERNGYTF	TGTGCCAGCAGCCAACACTGGGAAAGGAATGGCTACACCTTC
TRBJ2-1	TRBD1	TRBV5-1	.	CASSLTPGQGAWNEQFF	TGCGCCAGCAGCTTAACCCCGGGACAGGGTGCGTGGAATGAGCAGTTCTTC
TRBJ2-1	TRBD2	TRBV12-3/TRBV12-4	.	CASSYGGERTPTF	TGTGCCAGCAGTTATGGGGGGGAGCGCACCCCGACCTTC
TRBJ2-3	.	TRBV6-1	.	CASITPGWVGDTQYF	TGTGCCAGCATCACCCCAGGTTGGGTGGGAGATACGCAGTATTTT
TRBJ1-1	.	TRBV10-3	.	CATTMRLPHTEAFF	TGTGCCACTACCATGAGACTACCCCATACTGAAGCTTTCTTT
TRBJ2-1	.	TRBV20-1	.	CSASNGNNEQFF	TGCAGTGCTAGTAACGGGAACAATGAGCAGTTCTTC
TRBJ1-3	.	TRBV6-5	.	CASKGGISGNTIYF	TGTGCCAGCAAAGGCGGCATCTCTGGAAACACCATATATTTT
TRBJ1-2	TRBD1	TRBV12-3/TRBV12-4	few	CASSLGQGRNYGYTF	TGTGCCAGCAGCCTGGGACAGGGAAGAAACTATGGCTACACCTTC
TRBJ2-2	TRBD1	TRBV7-9	few	CASSPGTGGVGELFF	TGTGCCAGCAGCCCCGGGACAGGGGGCGTTGGGGAGCTGTTTTTT
TRBJ2-1	TRBD2	TRBV7-9	few	CASSATGTSGSPYSYNEQFF	TGTGCCAGCAGCGCAACGGGGACTAGCGGGAGCCCCTACTCCTACAATGAGCAGTTCTTC
TRBJ1-2	.	TRBV29-1	many	CSVDVSLTGTEGYTF	TGCAGCGTCGACGTCTCCTTAACCGGGACCGAGGGCTACACCTTC
TRBJ1-4	.	TRBV20-1	.	CSARWTASNEKLFF	TGCAGTGCTAGATGGACAGCTTCTAATGAAAAACTGTTTTTT
TRBJ2-2	.	TRBV7-3	few	CASSLTGTGRSTGELFF	TGTGCCAGCAGCTTAACAGGAACGGGACGGTCCACCGGGGAGCTGTTTTTT
TRBJ1-1	.	TRBV5-1	.	CASSLDAGITEAFF	TGCGCCAGCAGCTTGGATGCGGGAATCACTGAAGCTTTCTTT
TRBJ2-5	TRBD1	TRBV7-7	few	CASSQDRGETQYF	TGTGCTAGCAGCCAGGACAGGGGGGAGACCCAGTACTTC
TRBJ1-1	.	TRBV15	few	CATSRDERGAFF	TGTGCCACCAGCAGAGATGAAAGGGGGGCTTTCTTT
TRBJ1-1	.	TRBV6-6	many	CASSLSINRIEAFF	TGTGCCAGCAGTTTGTCTATTAACAGGATTGAAGCTTTCTTT
TRBJ1-2	TRBD1	TRBV5-1	.	CASSLALSGQGYYGYTF	TGCGCCAGCAGCTTGGCTCTTTCGGGACAGGGGTACTATGGCTACACCTTC
TRBJ2-1	.	TRBV3-1	.	CASSQDGYRSNEQFF	TGTGCCAGCAGCCAAGATGGTTACCGCAGCAATGAGCAGTTCTTC
TRBJ2-3	TRBD1	TRBV11-2	.	CASSLGLWDRLSTDTQYF	TGTGCCAGCAGCTTAGGACTTTGGGACAGGCTTAGCACAGATACGCAGTATTTT
TRBJ2-2	.	TRBV4-3	few	CASSQEGHIRTGELFF	TGCGCCAGCAGCCAAGAAGGGCACATCCGTACCGGGGAGCTGTTTTTT
TRBJ2-4	.	TRBV5-1	.	CASSLVGPYIGIQYF	TGCGCCAGCAGCTTGGTGGGACCCTATATCGGCATTCAGTACTTC